The 20 T cell receptor beta chains presented below share a single source sample, sequenced in a study of blood T cell repertoires in COVID-19. The table came from immunoSEQ multiplex PCR; TCRdb's copy has only in-frame clones and leaves some out. The sample holds about 160,000 clones, about 80% seen once. The source material was peripheral blood. All receptors come from an elderly woman with acute or convalescent COVID-19.

A few counts support this clone. The chain is built from TRBV7-9 and TRBJ1-5; possible D gene TRBD1, 5 bases. V was cut by 5 bases and J by 7 bases, with 12 bases left in between. This CDR3 contains 13 residues. Per the germline V gene, CDR1 is SEHNR and CDR2 is FQNEAQ (reference sequence). CDR3 nucleotide sequence: TGTGCCAGCAGCCGCGGGGCGAACCAGCCCCAGCATTTT. Translation: CASSRGANQPQHF. The full variable domain, rest sourced from reference TRBV7-9 and TRBJ1-5, is DTGVSQNPRHKITKRGQNVTFRCDPISEHNRLYWYRQTLGQGPEFLTYFQNEAQLEKSRLLSDRFSAERPKGSFSTLEIQRTEQGDSAMYLCASSRGANQPQHFGDGTRLSIL.

The chain links TRBV6-2 or TRBV6-3 to TRBJ1-1; D uncertain. CDR1 and CDR2 from the germline V gene are MNHEY and SVGEGT. The CDR3 consists of 16 residues. V lost 0 bases and J lost 5, with 16 bases in between. The CDR3 loop is CASSYSHRAGRTEAFF. Written as DNA, the CDR3 is TGTGCCAGCAGTTACTCTCACCGTGCGGGTAGGACTGAAGCTTTCTTT.

This clone was seen just once. The gene calls are TRBV7-2 and TRBJ1-5, with a tentative D call TRBD1 (6 bases). The V gene lost 1 base and the J gene lost 1 base, with 11 bases spanning the gap. The CDR3 is 16 residues long. Germline CDR1 SGHTA, CDR2 FQGNSA. This CDR3 reads CASSLVAGASNQPQHF. CDR3 in DNA: TGTGCCAGCAGCTTAGTGGCGGGGGCCAGCAATCAGCCCCAGCATTTT.

V usage is TRBV5-1 and J usage is TRBJ2-1, with TRBD2 as a possible D gene (6 bases). With 0 bases removed from V and 6 bases from J, the gap between germline ends came to 13 bases. CDR3 length: 15 residues. Germline assignment: CDR1 SGHRS and CDR2 YFSETQ. This CDR3 reads CASSLVRGSSNEQFF. The DNA of the CDR3 is TGCGCCAGCAGCTTGGTGCGGGGAAGCAGCAATGAGCAGTTCTTC.

The chain couples TRBV4-1 to TRBJ1-3, with D uncertain. The germline V gene encodes CDR1 MGHRA and CDR2 YSYEKL. Trimming stripped 2 bases from V and 2 bases from J, with 4 bases between. The CDR3 spans 13 residues. The CDR3 spells CASSQTTGNTIYF. CDR3 coding DNA: TGCGCCAGCAGCCAAACAACTGGAAACACCATATATTTT.

The gene calls are TRBV10-3 and TRBJ2-1, with TRBD2 matching 9 bases. This CDR3 has 15 residues. The germline V gene has CDR1 ENHRY and CDR2 SYGVKD. V lost 6 bases and J lost 9; bases outside the gene matches: 12. CDR3 protein: CAISFRGRAEGEQFF. Written as DNA, the CDR3 is TGTGCCATCAGCTTTCGCGGGAGGGCCGAGGGTGAGCAGTTCTTC.

The chain recombines TRBV5-4 with TRBJ2-5, with D perhaps TRBD2 (6 bases). Trimming cost V 5 bases and J 5 bases, with 13 bases left between them. The CDR3 runs to 13 residues. CDR1 and CDR2 from the germline V gene are SGHNT and YYREEE (reference sequence). The CDR3 bases are TGTGCCAGCAGTAGGGACTTCAGGGAGACCCAGTACTTC. Translation gives CASSRDFRETQYF.

The chain combines TRBV3-1 (or the pseudogene TRBV3-2) with TRBJ1-5; D is ambiguous. Germline CDR1 and CDR2: LGHDT and YNNKEL (reference sequence). V dropped 1 base and J dropped 12 bases, with 19 bases sitting between them. This CDR3 spans 15 amino acids. The CDR3 is CASSQGDALGANQHF. CDR3 DNA sequence: TGTGCCAGCAGCCAAGGTGACGCTTTGGGCGCGAACCAGCATTTT.

The V gene is TRBV29-1, the J gene TRBJ2-5; 8 nucleotides match TRBD1. Germline CDR1 SQVTM, CDR2 ANQGSEA. After removal of 4 bases from V and 5 bases from J, the junction contained 9 bases not matched to a gene. The CDR3 is 14 residues long. The CDR3 DNA sequence: TGCAGCGTTGTTCCTGACAGGGGTTGGGAGACCCAGTACTTC. Residues: CSVVPDRGWETQYF.

The CDR3 protein is CASSYGTDYEQYF. The CDR3 nucleotides are TGTGCCAGCAGTTACGGGACAGACTACGAGCAGTACTTC. The chain joins TRBV6-5 to TRBJ2-7; 7 nucleotides agree with TRBD1. J lost 3 bases, V lost 2 bases, and 1 base had no gene match. The CDR3 covers 13 residues. Germline V gene sequence: CDR1 MNHEY, CDR2 SVGAGI.

V usage is TRBV5-6 and J usage is TRBJ2-7, with 9 bases identical to TRBD1. The ends lost 4 bases at V and 3 bases at J; junction bases unmatched: 5. The CDR3 has 14 residues. Germline V gives CDR1 SGHDT, CDR2 YYEEEE. As DNA, the CDR3 is TGTGCCAGCAGCGCCGGGACAGGGAACTACGAGCAGTACTTC. Amino acids: CASSAGTGNYEQYF.

The V call is TRBV19, the J call TRBJ2-5; a possible D gene is TRBD1 (6 bases). The length of the CDR3 is 13 residues. V lost 5 bases, J lost 7 bases, and 14 bases lay in between. CDR1 and CDR2 (germline): LNHDA, SQIVND (reference sequence). The CDR3 sequence is CASSLRQVGTQYF. The CDR3 bases are TGTGCCAGTAGTCTTCGACAGGTCGGGACCCAGTACTTC.

The rearrangement uses TRBV6-6 and TRBJ1-5; D not certain. CDR1 is MNHNY and CDR2 is SVGAGI in the germline V gene (reference sequence). The length of the CDR3 is 17 residues. V was cut by 5 bases and J by 3 bases, with 20 bases left in between. CDR3 DNA sequence: TGTGCCAGCAGTCTACCGAATAAGAATACGGTCAATCAGCCCCAGCATTTT. It specifies CASSLPNKNTVNQPQHF.

The rearrangement uses TRBV12-3 or TRBV12-4 and TRBJ2-2; tentative D call: TRBD2 (6 bases). Trimming stripped 5 bases from V and 7 bases from J, with 11 bases between. This CDR3 has 13 residues. CDR3 DNA: TGTGCCAGCAGTACCCTAGCGAACGGGGAGCTGTTTTTT. Translated, it gives CASSTLANGELFF.

This sequence joins TRBV5-1 and TRBJ1-2; 7 positions agree with TRBD1. The CDR3 sequence is 17 residues long. Germline CDR1 reads SGHRS; CDR2 reads YFSETQ. Germline trimming cut 0 bases from V and 6 bases from J; bases unmatched to any gene: 14. CDR3 in DNA: TGCGCCAGCAGCTTGGTTGGGACAGCTAATGGGGCCCATGGCTACACCTTC. Its protein product is CASSLVGTANGAHGYTF. Full variable domain (outside the CDR3, taken from reference TRBV5-1 and TRBJ1-2): KAGVTQTPRYLIKTRGQQVTLSCSPISGHRSVSWYQQTPGQGLQFLFEYFSETQRNKGNFPGRFSGRQFSNSRSEMNVSTLELGDSALYLCASSLVGTANGAHGYTFGSGTRLTVV.

This chain links TRBV5-8 with TRBJ2-3, with TRBD2 as a possible D gene (6 bases). There are 15 residues in the CDR3. Germline loops: CDR1 SGHTS, CDR2 YDEGEE. Deletions cut 2 bases from V and 1 base from J, with 11 bases between. CDR3 sequence (DNA): TGTGCCAGCAGCTTCCGAGAGCGGGGCACAGATACGCAGTATTTT. Translation: CASSFRERGTDTQYF.

CDR3 sequence (DNA): TGTGCCAGCAGCTTAGGACTAGCGAATGAGCAGTTCTTC. Protein product: CASSLGLANEQFF. This chain links TRBV7-8 with TRBJ2-1, with 8 nucleotides matching TRBD2. The germline gives CDR1 SGHVS, CDR2 FQNEAQ. The ends lost 1 base at V and 7 bases at J; junction bases unmatched: 0. The CDR3 is made up of 13 amino acids.

The genes are TRBV5-1 and TRBJ1-2; 9 bases match TRBD1. The trim removed 0 bases at V and 6 bases at J, leaving 9 bases unmatched. The CDR3 length is 16 residues. CDR1 SGHRS and CDR2 YFSETQ come from the germline V gene. CDR3 DNA sequence: TGCGCCAGCAGCTTGGACGGACAGGGGAAGCTTGATGGCTACACCTTC. Its translation is CASSLDGQGKLDGYTF.

The genes are TRBV7-9 and TRBJ1-1; no reliable D call. Trimming cost V 5 bases and J 1 base, with 5 bases left between them. In germline, CDR1 is SEHNR, CDR2 FQNEAQ (reference sequence). CDR3 length: 12 amino acids. The chain's CDR3 is CASSNRNTEAFF. CDR3 DNA: TGTGCCAGCAGCAACAGGAACACTGAAGCTTTCTTT. Combining the CDR3 with reference TRBV7-9 and TRBJ1-1 gives the whole variable domain DTGVSQNPRHKITKRGQNVTFRCDPISEHNRLYWYRQTLGQGPEFLTYFQNEAQLEKSRLLSDRFSAERPKGSFSTLEIQRTEQGDSAMYLCASSNRNTEAFFGQGTRLTVV.

The chain employs TRBV6-2 or TRBV6-3 and TRBJ1-5; D unclear. The V and J ends lost 6 bases and 7 bases respectively, with 10 bases between them. CDR3 length: 12 amino acids. The germline gives CDR1 MNHEY, CDR2 SVGEGT. As DNA, the CDR3 is TGTGCCAGCAGCCAAACGGTCCAGCCCCAGCATTTT. It yields the protein CASSQTVQPQHF.